This is a list of T cell receptor beta chains from one sample in a study of preoperative IRX-2 immunotherapy in early breast cancer. TCRdb keeps only in-frame clones here, not all; method: immunoSEQ multiplex PCR. In the table there are roughly 27,000 clones, 82% of which are singletons. Sample collection occurred from a patient treated with IRX-2 immunotherapy. The receptors here all came from a human donor with breast cancer. Both conserved end residues are part of each CDR3. A D gene is named only where the DNA matches it firmly. The listing skips clone size in some rows; elsewhere it reads once, few, many or a size class.

.	TRBV7-5	TRBJ2-5	once	TGTGCCAGCAGCCAAGCCCAAACAGGGGATCAAGAGACCCAGTACTTC	CASSQAQTGDQETQYF
TRBD2	TRBV5-1	TRBJ2-2	.	TGCGCCAGCAGCTTAGTCGGGGGGACGAACACCGGGGAGCTGTTTTTT	CASSLVGGTNTGELFF
TRBD1	TRBV6-8	TRBJ2-7	.	TGTGCCAGCAGTTACGGCGACAGGGAAGGGCAGTACTTC	CASSYGDREGQYF
.	TRBV18	TRBJ2-4	.	TGTGCCAGCTCACCAGGAGGGGACATTCAGTACTTC	CASSPGGDIQYF
.	TRBV19	TRBJ2-1	once	TGTGCCAGTATGCGGCAGGTCGGTAGCAATGAGCAGTTCTTC	CASMRQVGSNEQFF
.	TRBV11-3	TRBJ1-4	.	TGTGCCAGCAGTCGGCGAGCCAATAATGAAAAACTGTTTTTT	CASSRRANNEKLFF
.	TRBV6-8	TRBJ1-2	.	TGTGCCAGCAGCAACGGACGCAGGCGGGAGGGCTACACCTTC	CASSNGRRREGYTF
TRBD2	TRBV18	TRBJ2-3	.	TGTGCCAGCTCCATCCTAGGGAGGGAAGATACGCAGTATTTT	CASSILGREDTQYF
TRBD1	TRBV6-8	TRBJ1-5	.	TGTGCCAGCAGTCCCGGGACAGGGGGTTTTCAGCCCCAGCATTTT	CASSPGTGGFQPQHF
.	TRBV19	TRBJ1-2	.	TGTGCCAGTAGTATGAGCAGCCTCTATGGCTACACCTTC	CASSMSSLYGYTF
.	TRBV6-8	TRBJ2-3	.	TGTGCCAGCAGCCGGGACCTCAGGGATACGCAGTATTTT	CASSRDLRDTQYF
.	TRBV6-8	TRBJ2-5	.	TGTGCCAGCAGGTTCAGGGTCGGGGTGGAGACCCAGTACTTC	CASRFRVGVETQYF
.	TRBV7-4	TRBJ1-5	.	TGTGCCAGCAGCTTAATTAGTCTAGTTCGGGGGGCGCCGATTCAGCCCCAGCATTTT	CASSLISLVRGAPIQPQHF
.	TRBV7-1	TRBJ2-6	.	TGTGCCAGCAGCTTAGATGGTGGGTTGGGGTTCTCTGGGGCCAACGTCCTGACTTTC	CASSLDGGLGFSGANVLTF
.	TRBV18	TRBJ2-1	.	TGTGCCAGCTCACCGGAGTCTAGAATTCCTGAGCAGTTCTTC	CASSPESRIPEQFF
.	TRBV11-3	TRBJ2-2	.	TGTGCCAGCAGCTTATCTGGGGGAACCGGGGAGCTGTTTTTT	CASSLSGGTGELFF
.	TRBV11-3	TRBJ2-3	.	TGTGCCAGCAGCTTGGCCCCAGGGGCAGATACGCAGTATTTT	CASSLAPGADTQYF